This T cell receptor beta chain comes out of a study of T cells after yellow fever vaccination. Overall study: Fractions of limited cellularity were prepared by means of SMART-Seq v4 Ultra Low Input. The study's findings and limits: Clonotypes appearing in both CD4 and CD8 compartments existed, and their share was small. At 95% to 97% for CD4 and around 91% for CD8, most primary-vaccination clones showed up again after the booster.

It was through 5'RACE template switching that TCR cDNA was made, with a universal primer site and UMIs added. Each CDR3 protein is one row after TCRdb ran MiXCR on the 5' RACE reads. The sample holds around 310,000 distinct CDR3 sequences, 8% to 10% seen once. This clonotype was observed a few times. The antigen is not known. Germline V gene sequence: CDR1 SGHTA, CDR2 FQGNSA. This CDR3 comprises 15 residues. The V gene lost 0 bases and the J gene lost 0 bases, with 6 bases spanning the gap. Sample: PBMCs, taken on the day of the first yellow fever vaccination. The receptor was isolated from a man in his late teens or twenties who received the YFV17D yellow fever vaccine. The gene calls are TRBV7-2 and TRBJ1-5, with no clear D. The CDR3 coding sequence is TGTGCCAGCAGCTTAGCACAGATTAGCAATCAGCCCCAGCATTTT. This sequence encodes CASSLAQISNQPQHF.